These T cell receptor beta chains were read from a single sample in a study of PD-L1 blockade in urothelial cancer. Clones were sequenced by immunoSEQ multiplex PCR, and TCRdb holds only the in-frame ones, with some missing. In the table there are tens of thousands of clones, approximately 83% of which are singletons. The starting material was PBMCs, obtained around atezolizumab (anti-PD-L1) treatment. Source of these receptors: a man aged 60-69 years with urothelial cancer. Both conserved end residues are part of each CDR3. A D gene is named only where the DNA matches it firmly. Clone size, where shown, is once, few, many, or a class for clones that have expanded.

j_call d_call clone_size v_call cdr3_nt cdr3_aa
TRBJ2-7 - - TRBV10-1 TGCGCCAGCAGTGAGTCGGGGAGACCCTTTGAGCAGTACTTC CASSESGRPFEQYF
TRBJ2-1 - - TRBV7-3 TGTGCCAGCAGCTTAAATCGGGCGGGCTTGAGGGAGGAGCAGTTCTTC CASSLNRAGLREEQFF
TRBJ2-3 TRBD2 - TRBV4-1 TGCGCCAGCAGCCAAGCGACGCAGAGGGCTAGCGGGAGAGTAGATACGCAGTATTTT CASSQATQRASGRVDTQYF
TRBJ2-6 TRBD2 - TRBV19 TGTGCCAGTCTGGGAGGGCTGAGCTCTGGGGCCAACGTCCTGACTTTC CASLGGLSSGANVLTF
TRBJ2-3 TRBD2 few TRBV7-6 TGTGCCAGCAGCTTACTTCTAGCGGGCCATAGCACAGATACGCAGTATTTT CASSLLLAGHSTDTQYF
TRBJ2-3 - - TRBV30 TGTGCCTGGAGTGTGTCCGGGAACACAGATACGCAGTATTTT CAWSVSGNTDTQYF
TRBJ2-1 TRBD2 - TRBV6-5 TGTGCCAGCAGTTACACAAGCGGGAAGGGTCATGAGCAGTTCTTC CASSYTSGKGHEQFF
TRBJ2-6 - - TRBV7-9 TGTGCCAGCAGCCGCGGGGCGCCTGGGGCCAACGTCCTGACTTTC CASSRGAPGANVLTF
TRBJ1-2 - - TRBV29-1 TGCAGCGTTGTAGCAGGGACTCTAGGCTATGGCTACACCTTC CSVVAGTLGYGYTF
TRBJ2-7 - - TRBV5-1 TGCGCCAGCAGCTTGGAGGGAGTCGGCGAGCAGTACTTC CASSLEGVGEQYF
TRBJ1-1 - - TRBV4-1 TGCGCCAGCAGCCCCCCAAACAGCCGCACTGAAGCTTTCTTT CASSPPNSRTEAFF
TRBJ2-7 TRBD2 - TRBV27 TGTGCCAGCAGTTTAAGGGAAGGGACTAGCGGGAGGGAGCAGTACTTC CASSLREGTSGREQYF
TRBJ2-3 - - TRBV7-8 TGTGCCAGCAGCCGTAGCAGGGTCCTCCCAGATACGCAGTATTTT CASSRSRVLPDTQYF
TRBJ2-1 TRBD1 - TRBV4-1 TGCGCCAGCAGCCAAGGGGGACAGGGGGGTTATGGTGAGCAGTTCTTC CASSQGGQGGYGEQFF
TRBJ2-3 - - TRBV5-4 TGTGCCAGCAGCTTGGAACAGGGCGCAGATACGCAGTATTTT CASSLEQGADTQYF
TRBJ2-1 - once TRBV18 TGTGCCAGCTCACCTAGGACAAAAGACAATGAGCAGTTCTTC CASSPRTKDNEQFF